Below, one T cell receptor beta chain is given with its context. This sample stems from a study of OX40 agonist ivuxolimab in advanced cancers. V gave up 0 bases and J gave up 3 bases, with 11 bases separating them. From germline, CDR1 is LNHNV and CDR2 YYDKDF (reference sequence). CDR3 length equals 16 residues. Measured with immunoSEQ multiplex PCR; TCRdb has only the in-frame clones, and not every one. The data hold tens of thousands of clones, with approximately 90% observed a single time. The receptor was derived from an adult with an advanced solid tumor such as melanoma, head and neck, liver or kidney cancer. The J gene is TRBJ1-4, the V gene TRBV15, with D perhaps TRBD1 (6 bases). The sample was CD4+ or CD8+ T cells sorted from blood, taken in a trial of the OX40 agonist ivuxolimab. In DNA, the CDR3 is TGTGCCACCAGCAGAGAAGACAGGCAGTCTAATGAAAAACTGTTTTTT. Amino acids: CATSREDRQSNEKLFF. The whole variable domain, remainder taken from reference TRBV15 and TRBJ1-4, is DAMVIQNPRYQVTQFGKPVTLSCSQTLNHNVMYWYQQKSSQAPKLLFHYYDKDFNNEADTPDNFQSRRPNTSFCFLDIRSPGLGDTAMYLCATSREDRQSNEKLFFGSGTQLSVL.